One sample yielded the 26 T cell receptor beta chains listed below, sequenced in a study of cytotoxic CD8 clonotypes in ibrutinib-treated CLL. Here immunoSEQ multiplex PCR was the method, and the copy in TCRdb shows in-frame clones only, minus some. The table lists roughly 220,000 clones, just under 80% of them singletons. Sequences were derived from PBMCs, sampled after 12 months of ibrutinib treatment. The origin of the receptors is a human donor with chronic lymphocytic leukemia.

This chain joins TRBV19 and TRBJ1-1, with D possibly matching TRBD1 (5 bases). Trimming removed 2 bases at V and 2 bases at J, with 9 bases between. The V gene's germline CDR1 is LNHDA and CDR2 SQIVND (reference sequence). The CDR3 length is 14 residues. Here the CDR3 reads CASSIRQFNTEAFF. The CDR3 nucleotides are TGTGCCAGTAGTATAAGACAGTTCAACACTGAAGCTTTCTTT.

The chain uses TRBV19 and TRBJ1-1; TRBD1 might be the D (5 bases). This CDR3 has 15 amino acids. Germline CDR1 LNHDA, CDR2 SQIVND (reference sequence). Deletions cut 7 bases from V and 5 bases from J, with 20 bases between. The CDR3 spells CASKYLGEHLTEAFF. Here the CDR3 DNA reads TGTGCCAGTAAGTACTTAGGGGAACATTTGACTGAAGCTTTCTTT.

DNA for the CDR3: TGTGCCAGCAGTTTATCCCCCACGAATACGCAGTATTTT. Translation: CASSLSPTNTQYF. The chain employs TRBV27 and TRBJ2-3; D remains ambiguous. Germline V CDR1 and CDR2: MNHEY, SMNVEV (reference sequence). The CDR3 consists of 13 residues. V was clipped by 0 bases and J by 7 bases, with 8 bases between them.

This clone was detected a few times. The J gene is TRBJ2-1, the V gene TRBV2; 9 bases agree with TRBD2. CDR3 length: 15 amino acids. Germline CDR1 SNHLY, CDR2 FYNNEI. Trimming removed 5 bases from V and 10 bases from J; junction bases left unmatched: 12. The CDR3 reads CASSTLLASGGEQFF. CDR3 in DNA: TGTGCCAGCAGTACGTTACTAGCGAGCGGGGGGGAGCAGTTCTTC.

In this sample, this clone turned up once. CDR3 nucleotides: TGTGCCAGTATATTAGGGGGTGAAGCTTTCTTT. It codes for CASILGGEAFF. The gene calls are TRBV19 and TRBJ1-1; tentative D call: TRBD1 (6 bases). V lost 7 bases, J lost 7 bases, and 10 bases lay in between. Per the germline V gene, CDR1 is LNHDA and CDR2 is SQIVND (reference sequence). CDR3 length: 11 amino acids.

The V and J genes are TRBV5-4 and TRBJ2-1, with 10 bases aligning to TRBD2. The V segment lost 2 bases and the J segment 10 bases; nucleotides outside the gene matches: 9. Germline V gene sequence: CDR1 SGHNT, CDR2 YYREEE (reference sequence). The CDR3 has 15 residues. The CDR3 DNA reads as TGTGCCAGCAGCTTCGGAACTAGCGGGATCGGGGAGCAGTTCTTC. It yields the protein CASSFGTSGIGEQFF.

In its sample, this clone was seen a few times. Written as DNA, the CDR3 is TGTGCCAGCTCACCTCTGTTTAGCAATCAGCCCCAGCATTTT. Translated, it gives CASSPLFSNQPQHF. V usage is TRBV18 and J usage is TRBJ1-5; D is ambiguous. V gave up 3 bases and J gave up 0 bases, with 6 bases separating them. The CDR3 is 14 residues long. CDR1 is KGHSH and CDR2 is LQKENI in the germline V gene.

This clone has just a few counts. This rearrangement joins TRBV5-1 to TRBJ2-2; D is ambiguous. V was trimmed by 0 bases and J by 5 bases, leaving 11 bases between them. The CDR3 loop spans 15 amino acids. The germline gives CDR1 SGHRS, CDR2 YFSETQ. The CDR3 DNA is TGCGCCAGCAGCTTGGGTTATGGTGGGACCGGGGAGCTGTTTTTT. This translates into CASSLGYGGTGELFF.

V usage is TRBV6-1 and J usage is TRBJ2-1, with a weak D call TRBD2 (6 bases). Trimming left V 4 bases short and J 15 bases short, with 16 bases between. The germline V gene has CDR1 MNHNS and CDR2 SASEGT. There are 12 residues in the CDR3. The CDR3 region is CASSGWVPGLFF. CDR3 coding DNA: TGTGCCAGCAGTGGGTGGGTCCCGGGACTGTTCTTC.

By share of the sample, this clone is medium-sized (0.01 to 0.1%). This chain connects TRBV2 to TRBJ2-2; TRBD1 might be the D (6 bases). Germline-derived CDR1 and CDR2 are SNHLY and FYNNEI. This CDR3 is built from 15 residues. Trimming removed 1 base at V and 6 bases at J, with 12 bases between. CDR3 loop: CASSEGDISPGELFF. DNA of the CDR3: TGTGCCAGCAGTGAAGGGGACATTAGTCCCGGGGAGCTGTTTTTT. The whole variable domain, remainder taken from reference TRBV2 and TRBJ2-2, is EPEVTQTPSHQVTQMGQEVILRCVPISNHLYFYWYRQILGQKVEFLVSFYNNEISEKSEIFDDQFSVERPDGSNFTLKIRSTKLEDSAMYFCASSEGDISPGELFFGEGSRLTVL.

This chain links TRBV15 with TRBJ2-1; D remains ambiguous. V lost 2 bases and J 4 bases, leaving 6 bases between the germline ends. This CDR3 contains 13 residues. CDR1 and CDR2 from the germline V gene are LNHNV and YYDKDF (reference sequence). The CDR3 here is CATSRNPYNEQFF. DNA for the CDR3: TGTGCCACCAGCAGAAATCCATACAATGAGCAGTTCTTC. The full variable domain, with the rest looked up from reference TRBV15 and TRBJ2-1, is DAMVIQNPRYQVTQFGKPVTLSCSQTLNHNVMYWYQQKSSQAPKLLFHYYDKDFNNEADTPDNFQSRRPNTSFCFLDIRSPGLGDTAMYLCATSRNPYNEQFFGPGTRLTVL.

V gene TRBV7-3 combines with J gene TRBJ1-2; D might be TRBD1 (5 bases). Trimming pared 5 bases from V and 4 bases from J, leaving 14 bases between. Looked up from germline, CDR1 is SGHTA and CDR2 is FQGTGA. This CDR3 spans 14 amino acids. The CDR3 reads CASSPREGSYGYTF. The CDR3 DNA follows: TGTGCCAGCAGCCCCCGGGAGGGGAGCTATGGCTACACCTTC.

The V gene is TRBV18, the J gene TRBJ2-3; TRBD2 matches at 7 bases. V gave up 4 bases and J gave up 3 bases; unmatched junction bases: 10. Germline lookup yields CDR1 KGHSH and CDR2 LQKENI. This CDR3 has 16 amino acids. The CDR3 protein is CASSLFLAESTDTQYF. The CDR3 DNA sequence: TGTGCCAGCTCACTTTTTCTAGCGGAGTCTACAGATACGCAGTATTTT.

J is TRBJ2-5 and V is TRBV7-8, with 13 positions matching TRBD2. The J segment lost 4 bases and the V segment lost 3 bases, leaving 5 bases of the junction unmatched. The V gene's germline CDR1 is SGHVS and CDR2 FQNEAQ. This CDR3 is 16 amino acids long. The CDR3, as DNA: TGTGCCAGCAGCTTCGGACTAGCGGGAGTCGGAGAGACCCAGTACTTC. It translates to CASSFGLAGVGETQYF.

This sequence joins TRBV18 and TRBJ2-5; TRBD2 might be the D (5 bases). The CDR3 has 14 residues. Trimming pared 6 bases from V and 0 bases from J, leaving 11 bases between. Germline CDR1 reads KGHSH; CDR2 reads LQKENI. Here the CDR3 DNA reads TGTGCCAGCTCCCGAGCTAGCAACCAAGAGACCCAGTACTTC. The encoded protein is CASSRASNQETQYF.

The V call is TRBV6-7, the J call TRBJ2-1; TRBD2 is a possible D gene (5 bases). TRBV6-7 carries the ORF label, with uncertain function. Between the trimmed V and J ends, which lost 2 bases and 3 bases, there was a span of 11 bases. CDR3 length equals 15 residues. CDR3 amino acids: CASSYEEVLYNEQFF. CDR3 sequence (DNA): TGTGCCAGCAGTTACGAGGAGGTACTCTACAATGAGCAGTTCTTC.

This clone was detected once. The J gene is TRBJ2-3, the V gene TRBV28, with D uncertain. Germline V gene data show CDR1 as MDHEN and CDR2 as SYDVKM. CDR3 length equals 13 residues. V was clipped by 3 bases and J by 4 bases, with 8 bases between them. CDR3 in DNA: TGTGCCAGCAGTTTCATGGCCGCAGATACGCAGTATTTT. Translated, it gives CASSFMAADTQYF.

This chain connects TRBV5-1 to TRBJ1-2; TRBD1 agrees at 7 bases. The CDR3 length is 14 residues. J gave up 4 bases and V 3 bases, and 6 bases lay outside the gene matches. The germline V gene encodes CDR1 SGHRS and CDR2 YFSETQ. In nucleotides, the CDR3 is TGCGCCAGCAGCTCCCTGAGGACAGGCTATGGCTACACCTTC. Translated, it gives CASSSLRTGYGYTF.

The rearrangement joins TRBV19 to TRBJ2-1; TRBD2 might be the D (6 bases). The V gene's germline CDR1 is LNHDA and CDR2 SQIVND (reference sequence). Trimming stripped 1 base from V and 6 bases from J, with 10 bases between. The CDR3 is made up of 14 amino acids. CDR3 sequence: CASSIGGVINEQFF. CDR3 sequence (DNA): TGTGCCAGTAGTATAGGCGGGGTAATCAATGAGCAGTTCTTC.

The chain links TRBV30 to TRBJ1-5; D unresolved. The CDR3 extends over 12 amino acids. V gave up 0 bases and J gave up 11 bases, with 11 bases separating them. Germline V gene lookup returns CDR1 GTSNPN and CDR2 SVGIG (reference sequence). The CDR3 nucleotides are TGTGCCTGGAGTGTAAATGGCGTGTCCCAGCATTTT. Translating it yields CAWSVNGVSQHF.

The J gene is TRBJ2-7, the V gene TRBV6-1; TRBD1 might be the D (5 bases). The CDR3 runs 12 residues. Germline V gene lookup returns CDR1 MNHNS and CDR2 SASEGT. The V end was cut by 3 bases, the J end by 9 bases, with 12 bases between. The CDR3 spells CASSEGRVGQYF. CDR3 DNA sequence: TGTGCCAGCAGTGAGGGCAGGGTTGGGCAGTACTTC.

This clone was counted a few times. This sequence joins TRBV4-1 and TRBJ1-5, with 7 bases that match TRBD1. V lost 2 bases, J lost 6 bases, and 10 bases stayed unmatched. Germline V gene sequence: CDR1 MGHRA, CDR2 YSYEKL. CDR3 length: 16 residues. This chain's CDR3 is CASSQTPSRGPQPQHF. CDR3 sequence (DNA): TGCGCCAGCAGCCAAACCCCCTCTAGGGGGCCTCAGCCCCAGCATTTT.

This chain connects TRBV6-5 to TRBJ1-1, with D uncertain. Germline V lookup: CDR1 MNHEY, CDR2 SVGAGI. V lost 5 bases to trimming and J lost 0 bases, with 10 bases between them. This CDR3 contains 14 residues. CDR3 in amino acids: CASSEGIMNTEAFF. The CDR3 DNA sequence: TGTGCCAGCAGTGAAGGGATCATGAACACTGAAGCTTTCTTT.

This sequence joins TRBV2 and TRBJ2-7, with 7 nucleotides matching TRBD1. The CDR3 runs to 13 residues. CDR1 SNHLY and CDR2 FYNNEI come from the germline V gene. The J segment lost 4 bases and the V segment lost 6 bases, leaving 6 bases of the junction unmatched. CDR3 in DNA: TGTGCCAGCAGCCCGACAGGGTCGTACGAGCAGTACTTC. It specifies CASSPTGSYEQYF.

The chain's CDR3 is CASTRLAGSNTDTQYF. The CDR3 coding sequence is TGTGCCAGTACCCGACTAGCGGGATCAAACACAGATACGCAGTATTTT. The chain is built from TRBV19 and TRBJ2-3; TRBD2 aligns across 11 bases. The V gene end was trimmed by 7 bases and the J gene end by 2 bases; junction bases not matched to a gene: 8. The V gene's germline CDR1 is LNHDA and CDR2 SQIVND (reference sequence). This CDR3 contains 16 residues.

This chain links TRBV5-6 with TRBJ1-5, with D hard to call. The CDR3 runs to 14 residues. Germline assignment: CDR1 SGHDT and CDR2 YYEEEE. Deletions cut 6 bases from V and 0 bases from J, with 10 bases between. The CDR3 coding sequence is TGTGCCAGCACCCTAGCCACTAGCAATCAGCCCCAGCATTTT. It is translated as CASTLATSNQPQHF.